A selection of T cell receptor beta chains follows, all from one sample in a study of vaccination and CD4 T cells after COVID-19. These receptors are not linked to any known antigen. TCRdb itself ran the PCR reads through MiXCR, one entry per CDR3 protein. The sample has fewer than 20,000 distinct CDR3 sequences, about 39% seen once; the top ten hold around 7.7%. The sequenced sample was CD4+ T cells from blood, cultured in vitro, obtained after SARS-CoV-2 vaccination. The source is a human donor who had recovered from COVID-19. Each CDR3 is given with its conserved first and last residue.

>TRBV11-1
CASRPRQDTEAFF
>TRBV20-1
CSARIATSGINRYNEQFF
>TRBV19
CASSRPGQGTDTQYF
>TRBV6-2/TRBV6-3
CASSSRQGQETQYF
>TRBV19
CASSMRGQQETQYF
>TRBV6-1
CASMRNSYEQYF
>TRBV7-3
CASSSLAGAEAFF
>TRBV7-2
CASTVGLGQYGTQYF
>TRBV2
CASKTDGGRTGNTIYF
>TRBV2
CASSEEPGQGSEAFF
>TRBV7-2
CASSLDRVDQPQHF
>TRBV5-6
CASSLAGTRSNEQYF
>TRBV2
CASSEALGGRQPQHF
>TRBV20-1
CSARDYDKETQYF
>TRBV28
CASSPGHGTDNEQFF
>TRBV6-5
CASSYEGTGAYEQYF
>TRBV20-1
CSARVLAGYEETQYF
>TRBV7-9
CASSQSPYNEQFF
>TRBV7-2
CASSPGLQRDTQYF
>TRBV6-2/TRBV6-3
CASSYARGRTLVYGYTF
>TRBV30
CAWAEGPHNQPQHF
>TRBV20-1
CSASVGTSGGNTGELFF
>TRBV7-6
CASSPGGWGLNTEAFF
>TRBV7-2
CASSLDRYSPLHF
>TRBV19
CASSTFGQGVTDTQYF
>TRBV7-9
CASSLAGGGALGYTF
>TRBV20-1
CSGQTRTWANQPQHF
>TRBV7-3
CASSSQSGVQETQYF
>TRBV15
CATSREPGPNTEAFF
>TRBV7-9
CASSLAQGVYQPQHF
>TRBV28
CASTRHGGRSNTGELFF
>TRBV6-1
CASNTGLAGSDTQYF
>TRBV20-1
CSARAFGRENTEAFF
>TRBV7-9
CASSLARGLTGDNEQFF
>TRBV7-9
CASSGSRGPLRAFF
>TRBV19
CASSPDVLNFYGYTF
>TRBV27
CASNMAGTGNQPQHF